Listed below are T cell receptor beta chains from one sample, sequenced in a study of blood T cell repertoires in COVID-19. The table came from immunoSEQ multiplex PCR; TCRdb's copy has only in-frame clones and leaves some out. The sample holds 80,000 to 95,000 clones, 75% to 85% seen once. Sequencing was carried out using peripheral blood. Receptor source: a woman of 80 years or more with acute or convalescent COVID-19. Both conserved end residues are part of each CDR3. A D gene is named only where the DNA matches it firmly. A row's size may be missing; if present it is once, few, many or a size class.

v_call,d_call,j_call,clone_size,cdr3_aa,cdr3_nt
TRBV4-3,-,TRBJ1-6,-,CASSLEAGPQGSPLHF,TGCGCCAGCAGCCTAGAGGCCGGGCCGCAGGGTTCACCCCTCCACTTT
TRBV6-1,-,TRBJ2-6,few,CASSEGAGANVLTF,TGTGCCAGCAGTGAGGGAGCTGGGGCCAACGTCCTGACTTTC
TRBV6-6,TRBD1,TRBJ2-7,-,CASSYPTGFEQYF,TGTGCCAGCAGTTACCCGACAGGGTTCGAGCAGTACTTC
TRBV28,-,TRBJ2-7,-,CASTPPGGRAYEQYF,TGTGCCAGCACTCCCCCGGGGGGCCGTGCCTACGAGCAGTACTTC
TRBV6-5,-,TRBJ1-2,-,CASSSRGGNGYTF,TGTGCCAGCAGTAGCAGGGGCGGCAATGGCTACACCTTC
TRBV7-3,-,TRBJ1-5,once,CASSLTTGRGEPQHF,TGTGCCAGCAGCTTAACCACCGGGAGAGGGGAGCCCCAGCATTTT
TRBV2,-,TRBJ1-3,-,CASSLSDSSGNTIYF,TGTGCCAGCAGTCTATCCGACAGCTCTGGAAACACCATATATTTT
TRBV19,-,TRBJ1-1,-,CASSSPPGRGVEAFF,TGTGCCAGTAGTAGTCCGCCGGGACGGGGGGTTGAAGCTTTCTTT
TRBV28,-,TRBJ2-1,once,CASTPPGTEQFF,TGTGCCAGCACCCCCCCCGGGACAGAGCAGTTCTTC
TRBV19,-,TRBJ2-2,-,CASSPRTETNTGELFF,TGTGCCAGTAGCCCCCGGACAGAGACGAACACCGGGGAGCTGTTTTTT
TRBV9,-,TRBJ2-7,-,CASSVAIDGGYEQYF,TGTGCCAGCAGCGTAGCGATAGACGGGGGCTACGAGCAGTACTTC
TRBV5-1,-,TRBJ2-7,few,CASSLIAATSEQYF,TGCGCCAGCAGCTTGATTGCGGCCACCTCCGAGCAGTACTTC
TRBV6-5,TRBD1,TRBJ2-5,-,CASSIGQGETQYF,TGTGCCAGCAGTATAGGACAGGGAGAGACCCAGTACTTC
TRBV20-1,-,TRBJ1-2,once,CSASKLGAEYYGYTF,TGCAGTGCTAGTAAATTAGGCGCGGAGTACTATGGCTACACCTTC
TRBV7-3,-,TRBJ2-2,-,CASSLIGRGGGELFF,TGTGCCAGCAGCTTAATCGGGCGGGGCGGAGGGGAGCTGTTTTTT
TRBV7-8,TRBD1,TRBJ1-2,-,CASSLGTGGTYGYTF,TGTGCCAGCAGCTTAGGGACAGGGGGCACCTATGGCTACACCTTC
TRBV19,-,TRBJ2-6,few,CASSRAGSTGANVLTF,TGTGCCAGTAGTAGGGCAGGGTCTACTGGGGCCAACGTCCTGACTTTC
TRBV9,TRBD1,TRBJ1-2,few,CASRPGQGKGYGYTF,TGTGCCAGCAGACCGGGACAGGGTAAAGGCTATGGCTACACCTTC
TRBV18,-,TRBJ2-6,many,CASSPREQFQSSGANVLTF,TGTGCCAGCTCACCAAGGGAGCAATTTCAGAGCTCTGGGGCCAACGTCCTGACTTTC
TRBV5-1,-,TRBJ2-2,-,CASSLGQGDTGELFF,TGCGCCAGCAGCTTGGGCCAGGGTGACACCGGGGAGCTGTTTTTT
TRBV19,TRBD2,TRBJ2-2,-,CASSIRAGENTGELFF,TGTGCCAGTAGTATCAGAGCGGGGGAGAACACCGGGGAGCTGTTTTTT
TRBV3-1/TRBV3-2,TRBD1,TRBJ1-3,-,CASVPQGYSGNTIYF,TGTGCCAGCGTCCCACAGGGGTACTCTGGAAACACCATATATTTT
TRBV6-5,-,TRBJ1-2,-,CASRAGENYGYTF,TGTGCCAGCAGGGCAGGGGAAAACTATGGCTACACCTTC
TRBV28,TRBD1,TRBJ2-5,-,CASRQGTGGAQYF,TGTGCCAGCAGGCAAGGGACAGGGGGCGCCCAGTACTTC
TRBV30,TRBD1,TRBJ1-5,-,CAWRTGGGYSQPQHF,TGTGCCTGGAGGACAGGGGGCGGTTACAGTCAGCCCCAGCATTTT
TRBV3-1/TRBV3-2,TRBD2,TRBJ2-7,-,CASSQGLAVGYEQYF,TGTGCCAGCAGCCAAGGACTAGCGGTCGGCTACGAGCAGTACTTC
TRBV18,TRBD1,TRBJ1-5,-,CASRQGQDQPQHF,TGTGCCAGCCGACAGGGCCAAGATCAGCCCCAGCATTTT
TRBV5-5,TRBD2,TRBJ2-2,few,CASSLVLTSGGAPTGELFF,TGTGCCAGCAGCTTGGTCCTGACTAGCGGGGGGGCTCCCACCGGGGAGCTGTTTTTT
TRBV28,TRBD1,TRBJ1-5,-,CASRGRDRGPQPQHF,TGTGCCAGCAGGGGCCGGGACAGGGGGCCTCAGCCCCAGCATTTT
TRBV28,-,TRBJ1-1,-,CASRNTGEAFF,TGTGCCAGCAGGAATACAGGGGAAGCTTTCTTT
TRBV6-1,TRBD1,TRBJ1-3,-,CASSEGDSRDTIYF,TGTGCCAGCAGTGAGGGGGACAGCCGAGACACCATATATTTT
TRBV27,TRBD1,TRBJ1-2,-,CASSRGQGVGYTF,TGTGCCAGCAGCCGCGGACAGGGTGTTGGCTACACCTTC
TRBV11-1,-,TRBJ2-5,-,CASSRLLETQYF,TGTGCCAGCAGTCGTCTTTTGGAGACCCAGTACTTC